This TCR beta chain is from a study of control samples from healthy donors and cancer patients. Assay: immunoSEQ multiplex PCR; the TCRdb copy retains only in-frame clones and omits some. The data hold 390,000 or so clones, with 80% to 95% observed a single time. The V gene lost 1 base and the J gene lost 0 bases, with 9 bases spanning the gap. The CDR3 consists of 15 residues. From germline, CDR1 is SGHRS and CDR2 YFSETQ. Sequencing input: PBMCs. V gene TRBV5-1 combines with J gene TRBJ2-3; the D is unclear. The clonotype comes from a man between 40 and 49 years old with head and neck cancer. CDR3 DNA: TGCGCCAGCAGCTTGCCCAGCCAGAGCACAGATACGCAGTATTTT. As protein: CASSLPSQSTDTQYF.